This T cell receptor (beta chain) was profiled in a study of T cells in Graves' hyperthyroidism and ophthalmopathy (dated by TCRdb to 2018 to 2020). For the wider study: Peripheral blood samples were taken at the time of initial diagnosis, prior to any treatment. A discovery cohort of around 98 patients, approximately 45 with Graves' ophthalmopathy and over 55 with stable Graves' hyperthyroidism, was used to find distinguishing TCR V-J signatures. Prospective prediction of ophthalmopathy was tested in an independent validation cohort of 18 hyperthyroidism patients and 17 patients who later progressed to ophthalmopathy. The 95 to 100 discovery patients were randomly split 7:3 into training and test sets. The study also compared thyroid tissue and blood T-cell repertoires from roughly 6 Graves' hyperthyroidism patients. After blood sampling, hyperthyroidism patients were treated with methimazole at a starting dose of 30 mg daily, and ophthalmopathy patients were treated with high-dose intravenous methylprednisolone. The paper reports TCR Vbeta CDR3 sequencing of 140 or so peripheral blood samples: some 44 ophthalmopathy, about 75 hyperthyroidism and around 17 progressor patients.

Findings and caveats that apply to the study as a whole: Blood samples also contained most of the expanded thyroid clonotypes (frequency above 0.001), which suggests that blood repertoires may reflect thyroid immune responses. A 13 V-J signature model separated ophthalmopathy from stable hyperthyroidism, with nearly 90% sensitivity and 81.08% specificity in cross-validation and 80%/75% in testing. Sample size was not statistically predetermined, and investigators were not blinded to group allocation. During validation, the model predicted progression to ophthalmopathy a median of around six months ahead of onset, with 60% to 71% sensitivity and 72.22% specificity.

Moderately to severely active disease, a Clinical Activity Score of at least 3, a NOSPECS grade of at least 4, and a duration under 3 months were present in ophthalmopathy patients. Any patient with an uncontrolled infection, another autoimmune disease, pregnancy or lactation was excluded. Diagnoses were established on the basis of clinical symptoms, serum thyroxine and TRAb, thyroid ultrasound, and orbital computed tomography. PBMCs were separated from roughly 9.3 ml of fresh peripheral blood using Ficoll-Paque density gradient centrifugation. Trizol reagent was used to extract total RNA, and RNA quality was then checked on an Agilent 2100 Bioanalyzer. The TCR beta CDR3 regions were amplified from the RNA transcripts. For the first round of RT-PCR on the TCR CDR3, the HTBI primer set was used together with the Qiagen OneStep RT-PCR kit. The libraries were constructed in a second round of multiplex PCR and then size-selected and purified. Sequencing of the libraries was done on an Illumina HiSeq2000 using paired-end 100 bp reads. Per the authors' processing: Raw data were processed with SOAPnuke, discarding reads with adapters, uncalled bases, mean Phred below 15, or no exact constant-primer or identifier match. COPE v1.2.5 was used to merge the high-quality paired reads, and each unique nucleotide sequence was defined as a clonotype. Clonotypes were aligned to IMGT TRBV, TRBD and TRBJ reference segments using MiTCR v1.1. The analysis included only V-J combinations with a frequency above 0.0001, which together covered 99% to 99.2% of the repertoires. A TCS score was defined as the ratio of F50 (clonal expansion) to E x V (chaos), with BLOSUM62-based TCRdist applied between CDR3 peptides within each V-J. Welch's t-statistics and random forest reduced 450 to 600 V-J features to 13, which were used in a naive Bayes classifier (R e1071). The raw public reads went through TCRdb reprocessing: fastp at Q25, MiXCR clone calling, in-frame beta chains kept. Rows with a matching CDR3 protein are joined into one entry that keeps the most common DNA and genes. The V and J calls were determined by TCRdb, not by the authors. In all, the sample holds some 340,000 distinct CDR3 sequences, and roughly 13% of those were seen once. The ten biggest clones cover 34% of the sample.

This clonotype was detected only a few times. No antigen is known for it. Qualities for individual bases were not recorded, and no much larger clone is one base off. V is clipped by 3 bases and J by 2 bases, and the sequence between their germline boundaries is 14 bases long. From a lookup of the germline V gene, CDR1 and CDR2 are KGHSH and LQKENI. The CDR3 sequence holds 16 residues, the cysteine and phenylalanine included. Only the CDR3 region is kept as DNA, spanning 48 bases read in frame from base 1. The sequence links TRBV18 to TRBJ2-1, with the D call tentatively TRBD1 or TRBD2, each fitting 6 bases. Material: blood. The clonotype was recovered from a woman between 40 and 55 years old with Graves' ophthalmopathy. The CDR3: CASSPGGHGTYNEQFF. The bases are TGTGCCAGCTCACCTGGGGGGCACGGGACCTACAATGAGCAGTTCTTC. Supplemented by the reference TRBV18 and TRBJ2-1 proteins around the CDR3, the complete variable domain is NAGVMQNPRHLVRRRGQEARLRCSPMKGHSHVYWYRQLPEEGLKFMVYLQKENIIDESGMPKERFSAEFPKEGPSILRIQQVVRGDSAAYFCASSPGGHGTYNEQFFGPGTRLTVL.